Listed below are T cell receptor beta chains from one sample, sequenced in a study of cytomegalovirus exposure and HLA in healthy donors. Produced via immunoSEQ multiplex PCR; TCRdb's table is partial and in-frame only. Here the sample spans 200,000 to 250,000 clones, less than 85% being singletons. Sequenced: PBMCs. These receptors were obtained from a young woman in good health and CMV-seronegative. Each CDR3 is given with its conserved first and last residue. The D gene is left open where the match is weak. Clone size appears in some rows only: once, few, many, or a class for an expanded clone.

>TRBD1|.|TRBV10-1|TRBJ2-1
CASSERPGQGKTYNEQFF
TGCGCCAGCAGTGAGCGACCGGGACAGGGTAAAACATACAATGAGCAGTTCTTC
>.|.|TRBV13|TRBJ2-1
CASSPDGNNEQFF
TGTGCCAGCAGCCCCGACGGAAACAATGAGCAGTTCTTC
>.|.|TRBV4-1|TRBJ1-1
CASSQVGTQNTEAFF
TGCGCCAGCAGCCAAGTCGGGACCCAGAACACTGAAGCTTTCTTT
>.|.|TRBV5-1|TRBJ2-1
CASSEGARNNEQFF
TGCGCCAGCAGCGAAGGGGCCAGAAACAATGAGCAGTTCTTC
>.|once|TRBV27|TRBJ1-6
CASSLRSYNSPLHF
TGTGCCAGCAGTTTACGATCCTATAATTCACCCCTCCACTTT
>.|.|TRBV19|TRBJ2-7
CASSSTAYEQYF
TGTGCCAGTAGTTCGACAGCCTACGAGCAGTACTTC
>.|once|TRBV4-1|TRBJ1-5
CASSQDPQIYQPQHF
TGCGCCAGCAGCCAAGATCCCCAGATCTATCAGCCCCAGCATTTT
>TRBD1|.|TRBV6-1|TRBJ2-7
CASSGDRGLHEQYF
TGTGCCAGCAGTGGGGACAGGGGGCTCCACGAGCAGTACTTC
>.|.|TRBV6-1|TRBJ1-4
CAATPGLINEKLFF
TGTGCCGCCACCCCGGGGCTGATTAATGAAAAACTGTTTTTT
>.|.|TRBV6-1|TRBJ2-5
CASSELVGGGGLQETQYF
TGTGCCAGCAGTGAACTCGTGGGGGGAGGGGGCCTCCAAGAGACCCAGTACTTC
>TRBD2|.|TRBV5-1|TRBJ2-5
CASSLVSVAGGRETQYF
TGCGCCAGCAGCTTGGTCTCAGTGGCGGGAGGCCGAGAGACCCAGTACTTC
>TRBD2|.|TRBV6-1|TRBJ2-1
CASLAGGVYNEQFF
TGTGCCAGCCTTGCGGGGGGAGTTTACAATGAGCAGTTCTTC
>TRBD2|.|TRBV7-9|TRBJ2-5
CASSHGTSGPQETQYF
TGTGCCAGCAGCCACGGGACTAGCGGCCCCCAAGAGACCCAGTACTTC
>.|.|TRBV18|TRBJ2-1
CASSPVQVTGNEQFF
TGTGCCAGCTCACCAGTTCAGGTCACCGGGAATGAGCAGTTCTTC
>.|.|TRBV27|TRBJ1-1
CASSLGNTEAFF
TGTGCCAGCAGTTTAGGGAACACTGAAGCTTTCTTT
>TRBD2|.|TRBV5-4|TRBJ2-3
CASSLGWRENPDTQYF
TGTGCCAGCAGCTTGGGGTGGCGGGAGAATCCAGATACGCAGTATTTT
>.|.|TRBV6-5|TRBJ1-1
CASSSLGTEAFF
TGTGCCAGCAGTTCCTTAGGCACTGAAGCTTTCTTT
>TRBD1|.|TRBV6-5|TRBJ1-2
CASNGQGGGFGYTF
TGTGCCAGCAACGGACAGGGAGGTGGTTTTGGCTACACCTTC
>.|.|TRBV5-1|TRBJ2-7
CASSLEADLSYEQYF
TGCGCCAGCAGCTTGGAGGCAGATCTCTCCTACGAGCAGTACTTC
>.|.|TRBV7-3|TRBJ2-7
CASSLGHGSYEQYF
TGTGCCAGCAGCTTAGGACACGGCTCCTACGAGCAGTACTTC
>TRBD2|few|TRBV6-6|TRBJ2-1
CASSYSEGGPHEQFF
TGTGCCAGCAGTTACTCGGAGGGAGGGCCCCATGAGCAGTTCTTC
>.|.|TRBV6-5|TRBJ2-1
CASSRGPPEGQFF
TGTGCCAGCAGTAGAGGACCCCCCGAGGGGCAGTTCTTC
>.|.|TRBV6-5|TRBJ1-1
CASGRRDTEAFF
TGTGCCAGCGGTAGGAGGGACACTGAAGCTTTCTTT
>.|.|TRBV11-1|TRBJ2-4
CASSLELLELAKNIQYF
TGTGCCAGCAGCTTAGAGTTGCTGGAACTAGCCAAAAACATTCAGTACTTC
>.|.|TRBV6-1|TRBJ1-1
CASWVLAGVNTEAFF
TGTGCCAGCTGGGTCCTGGCAGGGGTGAACACTGAAGCTTTCTTT
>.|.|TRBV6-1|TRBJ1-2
CASRPGHLDYGYTF
TGTGCCAGCAGACCGGGCCACCTCGACTATGGCTACACCTTC
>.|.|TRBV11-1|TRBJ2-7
CASSLFEYEQYF
TGTGCCAGCAGCTTATTCGAATACGAGCAGTACTTC
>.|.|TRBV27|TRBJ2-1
CASSTPRRRGNEQFF
TGTGCCAGCAGTACCCCGCGGCGGAGGGGCAATGAGCAGTTCTTC
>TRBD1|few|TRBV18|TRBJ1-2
CASSPTTGGGGYTF
TGTGCCAGCTCACCCACGACAGGGGGTGGTGGCTACACCTTC
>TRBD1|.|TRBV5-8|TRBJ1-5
CASSPRDRAYQPQHF
TGTGCCAGCAGCCCCCGGGACAGGGCATATCAGCCCCAGCATTTT
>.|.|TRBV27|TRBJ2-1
CASSLQGGEQFF
TGTGCCAGCAGTTTACAAGGGGGTGAGCAGTTCTTC
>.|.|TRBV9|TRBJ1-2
CASSVATAPSYYGYTF
TGTGCCAGCAGCGTAGCTACCGCTCCGTCTTACTATGGCTACACCTTC
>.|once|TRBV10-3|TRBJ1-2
CAISVEDGYTF
TGTGCCATCAGTGTTGAGGATGGCTACACCTTC
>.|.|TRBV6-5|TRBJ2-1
CASKYGNSQFF
TGTGCCAGCAAGTACGGCAATTCACAGTTCTTC
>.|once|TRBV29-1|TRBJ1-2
CSAWKGGENGYTF
TGCAGCGCTTGGAAGGGAGGGGAGAATGGCTACACCTTC
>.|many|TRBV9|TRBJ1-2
CASSADGKYGYTF
TGTGCCAGCAGCGCGGACGGCAAGTATGGCTACACCTTC
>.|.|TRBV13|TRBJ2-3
CASSPTGTGISDTQYF
TGTGCCAGCAGCCCAACCGGGACCGGGATCTCAGATACGCAGTATTTT
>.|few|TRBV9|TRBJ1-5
CASSVGSGQGQPQHF
TGTGCCAGCAGCGTAGGGTCAGGGCAAGGTCAGCCCCAGCATTTT
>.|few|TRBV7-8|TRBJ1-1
CASSLSRVAAFF
TGTGCCAGCAGCTTAAGCAGGGTTGCAGCTTTCTTT
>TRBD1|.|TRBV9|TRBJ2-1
CASSARQGPNEQFF
TGTGCCAGCAGCGCAAGACAGGGGCCCAATGAGCAGTTCTTC
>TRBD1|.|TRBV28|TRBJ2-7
CASSSSGTGLSEQYF
TGTGCCAGCAGTTCCTCCGGGACAGGGTTGAGCGAGCAGTACTTC
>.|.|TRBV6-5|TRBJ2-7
CASTRSGSYEQYF
TGTGCCAGCACCCGTAGCGGCTCCTACGAGCAGTACTTC
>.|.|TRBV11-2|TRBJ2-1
CASSLSGGSYNEQFF
TGTGCCAGCAGCTTGTCCGGGGGCAGTTACAATGAGCAGTTCTTC
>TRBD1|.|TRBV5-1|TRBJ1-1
CASSLAGQVGTEAFF
TGCGCCAGCAGCTTGGCCGGACAGGTGGGCACTGAAGCTTTCTTT
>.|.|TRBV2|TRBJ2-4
CASSETVAKNIQYF
TGTGCCAGCAGTGAGACAGTAGCCAAAAACATTCAGTACTTC
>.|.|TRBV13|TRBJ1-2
CASSSGTTTQPDYGYTF
TGTGCCAGCAGCTCCGGGACAACAACTCAGCCCGACTATGGCTACACCTTC
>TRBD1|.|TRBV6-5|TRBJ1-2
CASSDRVGGYTF
TGTGCCAGCAGTGACAGGGTGGGTGGCTACACCTTC
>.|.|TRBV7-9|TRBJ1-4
CASSGQDGEKLFF
TGTGCCAGCTCGGGGCAAGACGGTGAAAAACTGTTTTTT
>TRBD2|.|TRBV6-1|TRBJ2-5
CASNGGGNQETQYF
TGTGCCAGTAATGGCGGGGGGAACCAAGAGACCCAGTACTTC
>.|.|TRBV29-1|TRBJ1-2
CSVQRGETLGYTF
TGCAGCGTCCAACGTGGGGAAACGCTAGGCTACACCTTC
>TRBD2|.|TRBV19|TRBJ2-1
CASSEIAGGRHEQFF
TGTGCCAGTAGTGAAATAGCGGGAGGGCGCCATGAGCAGTTCTTC
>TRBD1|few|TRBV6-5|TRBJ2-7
CASSTDRDYEQYF
TGTGCCAGCAGTACGGACAGGGACTACGAGCAGTACTTC